The 8 T cell receptor beta chains reported below all come from one sample, sequenced in a study of cytomegalovirus exposure and HLA in healthy donors. PCR was performed using 60 Vbeta and 13 Jbeta primers. This table comes from immunoSEQ multiplex PCR, and its TCRdb copy is limited to in-frame clones, with some not included. The table lists 160,000 or so clones, roughly 80% of them singletons. Material: PBMCs. These receptor sequences come from a male donor in good health and CMV-seropositive.

V gene TRBV18 combines with J gene TRBJ1-3; 7 bases align to TRBD1. The J segment lost 0 bases and the V segment lost 5 bases, leaving 4 bases of the junction unmatched. The CDR3 covers 15 residues. CDR1 is KGHSH and CDR2 is LQKENI in the germline V gene. CDR3 in DNA: TGTGCCAGCTCAAAGACAGGGATCTCTGGAAACACCATATATTTT. Translation: CASSKTGISGNTIYF.

The J gene is TRBJ1-3, the V gene TRBV9, with 7 bases aligning to TRBD1. Germline V gene data show CDR1 as SGDLS and CDR2 as YYNGEE. The CDR3 runs 16 residues. Unmatched junction bases numbered 7, after V lost 0 bases and J lost 4 bases. Here the CDR3 reads CASSVDEGARGNTIYF. CDR3 nucleotides: TGTGCCAGCAGCGTAGATGAGGGGGCGCGGGGAAACACCATATATTTT.

The chain carries TRBV28 and TRBJ2-3, with TRBD2 matching 7 bases. In germline, CDR1 is MDHEN, CDR2 SYDVKM. J was trimmed by 0 bases and V by 8 bases; bases with no gene match: 8. The CDR3 runs to 15 residues. The DNA of the CDR3 is TGTGCCAGCGAGGGCGGGAGCCGGAGCACAGATACGCAGTATTTT. Amino acid sequence: CASEGGSRSTDTQYF.

The chain has TRBV6-6 and TRBJ2-7; TRBD1 agrees at 8 bases. The CDR3 is made up of 15 amino acids. CDR1 is MNHNY and CDR2 is SVGAGI in the germline V gene (reference sequence). The V segment lost 5 bases and the J segment 0 bases; nucleotides outside the gene matches: 6. The CDR3 sequence is CASSDLRGPSYEQYF. As DNA, the CDR3 is TGTGCCAGCAGTGACCTCAGGGGGCCCTCCTACGAGCAGTACTTC.

The chain has TRBV2 and TRBJ1-5, with 8 bases fitting TRBD1. Trimming removed 8 bases from V and 4 bases from J; junction bases left unmatched: 4. Germline V gene sequence: CDR1 SNHLY, CDR2 FYNNEI. This CDR3 is built from 13 residues. CDR3 region: CASGGTGNQPQHF. DNA for the CDR3: TGTGCCAGCGGAGGGACAGGTAATCAGCCCCAGCATTTT.

The V gene is TRBV15, the J gene TRBJ1-5; 8 bases are shared with TRBD1. V gave up 1 base and J gave up 1 base; unmatched junction bases: 9. Germline CDR1 is LNHNV and CDR2 is YYDKDF (reference sequence). The CDR3 runs to 18 residues. CDR3 coding DNA: TGTGCCACCAGCAGAGCTGGACAGGGTGCCCGAAGCAATCAGCCCCAGCATTTT. Protein sequence: CATSRAGQGARSNQPQHF.

V and J are TRBV2 and TRBJ1-5, with TRBD1 matching 8 bases. CDR3 length: 14 residues. Germline CDR1 is SNHLY and CDR2 is FYNNEI. Trimming took 6 bases from V and 8 from J; bases not matched to a gene: 9. The CDR3 coding sequence is TGTGCCAGCAGCTTCAGACAGGGGTTGGAGCCCCAGCATTTT. The encoded protein is CASSFRQGLEPQHF.

V usage is TRBV19 and J usage is TRBJ2-1, with 10 positions matching TRBD2. V was pared by 1 base and J by 0 bases, with 3 bases of the junction left unmatched. CDR3 length equals 17 residues. The germline V gene encodes CDR1 LNHDA and CDR2 SQIVND (reference sequence). The CDR3 loop is CASSIGPSGSSYNEQFF. DNA of the CDR3: TGTGCCAGTAGTATAGGTCCTAGCGGGAGCTCCTACAATGAGCAGTTCTTC.